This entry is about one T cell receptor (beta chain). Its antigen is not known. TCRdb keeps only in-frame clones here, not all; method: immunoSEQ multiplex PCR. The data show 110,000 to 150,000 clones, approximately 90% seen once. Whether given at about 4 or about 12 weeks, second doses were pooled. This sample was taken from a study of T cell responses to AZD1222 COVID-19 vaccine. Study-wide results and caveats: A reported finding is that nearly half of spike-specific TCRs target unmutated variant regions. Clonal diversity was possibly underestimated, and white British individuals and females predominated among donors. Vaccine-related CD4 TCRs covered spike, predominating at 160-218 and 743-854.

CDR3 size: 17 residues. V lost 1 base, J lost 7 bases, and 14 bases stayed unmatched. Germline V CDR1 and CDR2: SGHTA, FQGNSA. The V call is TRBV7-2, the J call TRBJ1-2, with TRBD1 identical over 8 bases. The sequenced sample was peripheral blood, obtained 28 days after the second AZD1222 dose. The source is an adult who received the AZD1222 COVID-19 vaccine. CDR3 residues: CASSLEAGGRGPSGYTF. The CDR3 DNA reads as TGTGCCAGCAGCTTAGAGGCGGGGGGCAGGGGGCCAAGTGGCTACACCTTC. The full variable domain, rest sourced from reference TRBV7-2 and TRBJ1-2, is GAGVSQSPSNKVTEKGKDVELRCDPISGHTALYWYRQSLGQGLEFLIYFQGNSAPDKSGLPSDRFSAERTGGSVSTLTIQRTQQEDSAVYLCASSLEAGGRGPSGYTFGSGTRLTVV.